Listed below are T cell receptor beta chains from one sample, sequenced in a study of vaccination effects on CD4 cells after COVID-19. TCRdb's copy holds only in-frame clones and misses some; the assay was immunoSEQ multiplex PCR. The sample includes tens of thousands of clones, 76% seen only once; the top ten take approximately 12%. These receptors lack a known antigen. The sample consisted of CD4+ T cells from PBMCs cultured without peptide, taken before COVID-19 vaccination. The receptors were gathered from a human donor who had a prior SARS-CoV-2 infection. Each CDR3 is given with its conserved first and last residue. The order of the fields is CDR3 length, D gene, V gene, J gene, CDR3 protein, CDR3 DNA. A D gene is named only where the DNA matches it firmly.

9	NA	TRBV27	TRBJ2-7	CAFPNEQYF	TGTGCCTTCCCAAACGAGCAGTACTTC
16	NA	TRBV5-1	TRBJ2-7	CASSLTTGGRRYRQYF	TGCGCCAGCAGCTTGACCACTGGCGGGCGAAGATACCGGCAGTACTTC
18	TRBD1	TRBV2	TRBJ1-2	CASSSHPGQGRSSGGYTF	TGTGCCAGCAGTTCTCACCCCGGACAGGGCAGATCCTCGGGAGGCTACACCTTC
14	TRBD1	TRBV2	TRBJ1-1	CASTLQGVNAEAFF	TGTGCCAGCACGCTACAGGGGGTTAATGCTGAAGCTTTCTTT
16	NA	TRBV5-4	TRBJ2-3	CASSWGAGTSTDTQYF	TGTGCCAGCAGCTGGGGGGCGGGAACTAGCACAGATACGCAGTATTTT
15	TRBD1	TRBV19	TRBJ1-4	CASRLNRGGGEKLFF	TGTGCCAGTAGGCTAAACAGGGGTGGAGGTGAAAAACTGTTTTTT